This paragraph reports one T cell receptor beta chain. Its cognate antigen is unknown. Generated by immunoSEQ multiplex PCR, the TCRdb table keeps only in-frame clones and is missing some. The sample comprises about 64,000 clones, about three quarters of which are singletons, and roughly 5.2% rests with the top ten. No immunosuppressive drugs were given to ulcerative colitis patients before diagnostic colonoscopy. The CDR3 loop spans 15 amino acids. Trimming took 6 bases from V and 9 from J, leaving 21 bases between them. Per the germline V gene, CDR1 is LNHDA and CDR2 is SQIVND (reference sequence). This entry is derived from a study of pediatric ulcerative colitis. General study findings and limits: Blood-rectal clonal overlap within each person was significantly higher in ulcerative colitis patients than controls. A couple of patients had blood samples with substantially reduced template counts. Repertoires came from total lymphocyte DNA, so rare subsets like regulatory T cells may be missed.

The V and J genes are TRBV19 and TRBJ1-5, with no clear D. This TCR came from a boy under 18 with moderate ulcerative colitis. The sequenced material came from blood. CDR3 coding DNA: TGTGCCAGTAGCCCCGACGTGATATCGCAGCTGCCCCAGCATTTT. It specifies CASSPDVISQLPQHF. The full variable domain, rest sourced from reference TRBV19 and TRBJ1-5, is DGGITQSPKYLFRKEGQNVTLSCEQNLNHDAMYWYRQDPGQGLRLIYYSQIVNDFQKGDIAEGYSVSREKKESFPLTVTSAQKNPTAFYLCASSPDVISQLPQHFGDGTRLSIL.